Shown below are 9 T cell receptor beta chains from a single sample sequenced in a study of blood T cell repertoires in COVID-19. Repertoires were generated with immunoSEQ multiplex PCR, while TCRdb's copy carries only in-frame clones and drops some. The repertoire includes about 67,000 clones, about 89% of them detected once, and approximately 8% sits in the top ten. What was sequenced was peripheral blood. Receptor source: a man between 45 and 60 years old with active COVID-19.

The count of this clone is one. The genes are TRBV24-1 and TRBJ2-5, with TRBD2 matching 8 bases. V shed 12 bases and J 4 bases; nucleotides not matched to a gene: 6. The CDR3 has 12 amino acids. The germline CDR1 and CDR2 sequences are KGHDR and SFDVKD. The CDR3 DNA sequence: TGTGCCTCGGGGGGGCCCGGAGAGACCCAGTACTTC. It encodes CASGGPGETQYF.

The chain combines TRBV9 with TRBJ1-2, with D hard to call. V was trimmed by 0 bases and J by 5 bases, leaving 8 bases between them. From germline, CDR1 is SGDLS and CDR2 YYNGEE. The length of the CDR3 is 13 residues. The CDR3 loop reads CASSVDEAYGYTF. CDR3 DNA: TGTGCCAGCAGCGTAGACGAGGCATATGGCTACACCTTC.

The CDR3 bases are TGTGCCAGCAGCCGCGGACTAGCGGGAGCCCAAGAGACCCAGTACTTC. It codes for CASSRGLAGAQETQYF. This chain joins TRBV6-2 or TRBV6-3 and TRBJ2-5; 13 positions agree with TRBD2. CDR1 is MNHEY and CDR2 is SVGEGT in the germline V gene. The V and J ends lost 6 bases and 1 base, in that order; junction bases with no gene match: 5. CDR3 size: 16 residues.

This rearrangement joins TRBV4-3 to TRBJ2-2; 12 bases fit TRBD2. This CDR3 region has 17 residues. The trim removed 2 bases at V and 3 bases at J, leaving 4 bases unmatched. Per germline, CDR1 LGHNA and CDR2 YSLEER. CDR3 sequence reads: CASSQLAGGLDTGELFF. The CDR3, as DNA: TGCGCCAGCAGCCAACTAGCGGGGGGGCTTGACACCGGGGAGCTGTTTTTT.

This sequence joins TRBV4-3 and TRBJ2-3; 14 positions match TRBD2. The V and J ends lost 3 bases and 4 bases, in that order; junction bases with no gene match: 3. Germline loops: CDR1 LGHNA, CDR2 YSLEER. This CDR3 is built from 16 residues. The CDR3 sequence is CASSQGLAGVSDTQYF. CDR3 nucleotide sequence: TGCGCCAGCAGCCAGGGACTAGCGGGAGTCTCAGATACGCAGTATTTT.

The chain is built from TRBV7-8 and TRBJ2-7, with TRBD1 matching 10 bases. The CDR3 consists of 14 residues. CDR1 SGHVS and CDR2 FQNEAQ come from the germline V gene. J was trimmed by 6 bases and V by 4 bases; bases with no gene match: 6. CDR3 loop: CASSSGTGVGEQYF. CDR3 sequence (DNA): TGTGCCAGCAGCTCAGGGACAGGGGTGGGCGAGCAGTACTTC.

The V and J genes are TRBV9 and TRBJ1-6; tentative D call: TRBD1 (5 bases). Trimming took 5 bases from V and 8 from J, leaving 17 bases between them. The CDR3 is 15 amino acids. Germline-derived CDR1 and CDR2 are SGDLS and YYNGEE. CDR3 residues: CASSLIGTTDSPLHF. Here the CDR3 DNA reads TGTGCCAGCAGTTTAATTGGGACTACGGATTCACCCCTCCACTTT.

The J gene is TRBJ1-5, the V gene TRBV18; D might be TRBD1 (6 bases). V was trimmed by 3 bases and J by 3 bases, leaving 12 bases between them. CDR3 length equals 15 residues. Germline V gene lookup returns CDR1 KGHSH and CDR2 LQKENI. The DNA of the CDR3 is TGTGCCAGCTCACCTCAGACAGGAGTCAATCAGCCCCAGCATTTT. Translated: CASSPQTGVNQPQHF.

The chain links TRBV19 to TRBJ1-5, with a possible D match to TRBD1 (6 bases). V was cut by 1 base and J by 0 bases, with 10 bases left in between. The length of the CDR3 is 16 residues. Germline V gene lookup returns CDR1 LNHDA and CDR2 SQIVND (reference sequence). CDR3 sequence: CASSIGQAHSNQPQHF. The DNA of the CDR3 is TGTGCCAGTAGTATAGGACAGGCTCATAGCAATCAGCCCCAGCATTTT.